Listed here is a single TCR beta chain. Antigen: not known. One entry per CDR3 protein, called by TCRdb with MiXCR from the RT-PCR reads. The sample lists almost 600,000 distinct CDR3 sequences, about 14% occurring once. The sample originates from a study of response to subunit inactivated influenza vaccine. Study-wide findings and caveats: T cells newly recruited by each seasonal influenza vaccination are few, the authors suggested.

This CDR3 region has 16 residues. Germline lookup yields CDR1 LGHNA and CDR2 YSLEER. V shed 6 bases and J 0 bases; nucleotides not matched to a gene: 6. The source is a man aged 45-65 years who received an inactivated influenza vaccine. The material sequenced was PBMCs from blood, taken 11 to 12 days after vaccination. The chain is built from TRBV4-3 and TRBJ2-7, with TRBD2 matching over 12 bases. The CDR3 nucleotides are TGCGCCAGCAGTTCCGGACTAGCGGGAAACTCCTACGAGCAGTACTTC. Its translation: CASSSGLAGNSYEQYF.